Detailed here is one T cell receptor (beta chain). What it binds is unknown. Germline loops: CDR1 SEHNR, CDR2 FQNEAQ (reference sequence). CDR3 length: 16 residues. The V segment lost 2 bases and the J segment 2 bases; nucleotides outside the gene matches: 6. This sample was included in a study of T-cell memory formation after mild COVID-19. Study at large: There were largely donor-specific TCR clusters. General study points: Proof of SARS-CoV-2 specificity was absent for the second-wave clones that crested on day 37. Memory sampled before infection contained some responding clones, suggesting cross-reactive memory joined. CM and EM subsets held most contracting CD4+ clones; EMRA held CD8+ ones.

TCRdb redid the calling of the 5' RACE reads with MiXCR, one entry per CDR3 protein. The table records hundreds of thousands of distinct CDR3 sequences, roughly 18% of them present only once. The chain uses TRBV7-9 and TRBJ2-7, with TRBD1 matching over 10 bases. The sequenced sample was PBMCs or a T cell subset sorted from them (not recorded which). The TCR comes from an adult woman who had mild COVID-19 (a few samples of this study predate the infection). Cell type and time point are not known. The CDR3 DNA sequence: TGTGCCAGCAGCTTATCAGTCGGGACAGGGGCCTACGAGCAGTACTTC. It is translated as CASSLSVGTGAYEQYF.